A single sample is the source of the 17 T cell receptor beta chains below, sequenced in a study of blood T cells in healthy people across ages. For the second PCR, which ran for 7 to 11 cycles, a sample-barcoded 5' primer and a J-beta primer mix were used. TCRdb processed the 5' RACE reads anew with MiXCR; each CDR3 protein has one entry. The sample shows 700,000 or so distinct CDR3 sequences, roughly 20% of them seen only once. The sample taken for sequencing was blood. The origin of the receptors is a man between 70 and 80 years old in good health.

This chain uses TRBV7-2 with TRBJ1-2; D unresolved. Trimming stripped 3 bases from V and 5 bases from J, with 7 bases between. Germline loops: CDR1 SGHTA, CDR2 FQGNSA. The CDR3 is 12 amino acids. The CDR3 protein is CASSFRQYGYTF. CDR3 DNA sequence: TGTGCCAGCAGCTTTAGGCAGTATGGCTACACCTTC.

Notes on this clonotype: This clone may be a read error of a much larger clone one base away. The rearrangement uses TRBV12-3 or TRBV12-4 and TRBJ2-5; D not certain. This CDR3 is built from 13 residues. The CDR3 DNA reads as TGTGCCAGCAGTTTCAACCACCAAGAGACCCTGTACTTC. Protein: CASSFNHQETLYF.

This clonotype was observed a handful of times. CDR3 nucleotide sequence: TGTGCCAGCAGTCAAGGGGGCGAGCAGTACGTC. Encoded protein: CASSQGGEQYV. The rearrangement joins TRBV6-2 or TRBV6-3 to TRBJ2-7; possible D gene TRBD1, 6 bases. CDR1 and CDR2 from the germline V gene are MNHEY and SVGEGT. This CDR3 spans 11 amino acids. The V end was cut by 5 bases, the J end by 6 bases, with 8 bases between.

This clonotype was detected only a few times. This rearrangement joins TRBV20-1 to TRBJ1-2, with a possible D match to TRBD1 (6 bases). V was shortened by 3 bases and J by 4 bases, with 9 bases between the two germline ends. The germline V gene has CDR1 DFQATT and CDR2 SNEGSKA (reference sequence). CDR3 length: 12 residues. The chain's CDR3 is CSASGQIYGYTF. CDR3 coding DNA: TGCAGTGCTAGCGGACAGATCTATGGCTACACCTTC.

This clonotype was observed a few times. The genes are TRBV7-2 and TRBJ2-3, with a weak D call TRBD2 (5 bases). Germline CDR1 is SGHTA and CDR2 is FQGNSA. V lost 5 bases and J lost 4, with 13 bases in between. This CDR3 is 14 amino acids long. The CDR3 sequence is CASSMDWISDTQYF. DNA of the CDR3: TGTGCCAGCAGCATGGACTGGATTTCAGATACGCAGTATTTT.

This sequence joins TRBV29-1 and TRBJ1-4; D may be TRBD1 (5 bases). Germline CDR1 is SQVTM and CDR2 is ANQGSEA. The CDR3 length is 12 residues. Trimming pared 6 bases from V and 7 bases from J, leaving 12 bases between. The CDR3 sequence is CSVARGTEKLFF. The CDR3 region has the DNA TGCAGCGTGGCCCGGGGGACTGAAAAACTGTTTTTT.

The chain recombines TRBV6-1 with TRBJ2-5, with TRBD2 matching over 7 bases. The CDR3 is 14 amino acids. V gave up 8 bases and J gave up 4 bases; unmatched junction bases: 10. The germline V gene encodes CDR1 MNHNS and CDR2 SASEGT. The CDR3 DNA sequence: TGTGCCAGCGTTTTCGAGGGAGGGCCAGAGACCCAGTACTTC. Its protein product is CASVFEGGPETQYF.

The J gene is TRBJ2-3, the V gene TRBV10-1; TRBD1 matches 10 bases. Germline assignment: CDR1 WNHNN and CDR2 SYGVQD (reference sequence). V shed 3 bases and J 4 bases; nucleotides not matched to a gene: 7. CDR3 length: 16 residues. CDR3 DNA: TGCGCCAGCAGTGATGGGGACAGGGGACGCGCAGATACGCAGTATTTT. Translated, it gives CASSDGDRGRADTQYF.

This clonotype appeared a few times. At one boundary the junction diverges from the germline segment, which might be a read error. This chain connects TRBV6-2 or TRBV6-3 to TRBJ2-6; tentative D call: TRBD1 (5 bases). This CDR3 contains 17 residues. The germline CDR1 and CDR2 sequences are MNHEY and SVGEGT. In DNA, the CDR3 is TGTGCCAGCAGTTACATCCAGGCGCACTCTGGGGCCAACGTCTTGACTTTC. Translating it yields CASSYIQAHSGANVLTF.

This clonotype has just one count. The chain uses TRBV29-1 and TRBJ2-1, with TRBD2 identical over 8 bases. V lost 4 bases, J lost 8 bases, and 4 bases stayed unmatched. Looked up from germline, CDR1 is SQVTM and CDR2 is ANQGSEA. The CDR3 runs to 12 residues. The CDR3 is CSVGSAGDEQFF. DNA of the CDR3: TGCAGCGTTGGATCAGCGGGAGATGAGCAGTTCTTC.

Ten or more counts support this clonotype. V and J are TRBV5-1 and TRBJ2-3; no firm D call. The V and J ends lost 0 bases and 3 bases respectively, with 5 bases between them. Germline assignment: CDR1 SGHRS and CDR2 YFSETQ. The CDR3 loop spans 13 amino acids. The CDR3 bases are TGCGCCAGCAGCTTGGTGCAGACAGATACGCAGTATTTT. This codes for CASSLVQTDTQYF.

In its sample, this clonotype was seen a few times. The V call is TRBV3-1, the J call TRBJ2-3; D gene unclear. Trimming removed 4 bases from V and 4 bases from J, with 12 bases in between. CDR3 length equals 14 residues. Germline V gene lookup returns CDR1 LGHDT and CDR2 YNNKEL (reference sequence). CDR3 DNA sequence: TGTGCCAGCAGCCGACTGAAAAACCCAGATACGCAGTATTTT. It is translated as CASSRLKNPDTQYF.

The chain employs TRBV12-3 or TRBV12-4 and TRBJ1-4; 8 bases agree with TRBD1. V was clipped by 5 bases and J by 3 bases; unmatched bases: 5. The CDR3 contains 15 residues. CDR3 coding DNA: TGTGCCAGCAGTCCACAGGGGGGAGCTAATGAAAAACTGTTTTTT. This gives the protein CASSPQGGANEKLFF.

The J gene is TRBJ2-7, the V gene TRBV7-9; 9 nucleotides agree with TRBD1. Germline V gene data show CDR1 as SEHNR and CDR2 as FQNEAQ (reference sequence). Trimming removed 4 bases from V and 8 bases from J; junction bases left unmatched: 3. This CDR3 is 12 amino acids long. CDR3: CASSYGQGKQYV. The DNA of the CDR3 is TGTGCCAGCAGCTACGGACAGGGGAAGCAGTACGTC.

This rearrangement joins TRBV25-1 to TRBJ1-2; 9 bases match TRBD1. This CDR3 is built from 15 residues. Germline V lookup: CDR1 MGHDK, CDR2 SYGVNS. The V and J ends lost 4 bases and 1 base, in that order; junction bases with no gene match: 4. CDR3 sequence reads: CASSVQGQGNYGYTF. The CDR3 region has the DNA TGTGCCAGCAGTGTTCAGGGACAGGGTAACTATGGCTACACCTTC.

This clonotype was seen a few times. J is TRBJ2-7 and V is TRBV4-2, with D perhaps given as TRBD1 or TRBD2 (6 bases each). This CDR3 has 16 residues. Deletions cut 1 base from V and 0 bases from J, with 13 bases between. Germline CDR1 and CDR2: LGHNA and YNFKEQ. CDR3 in amino acids: CASSQGRGPNSYEQYF. CDR3 nucleotides: TGTGCCAGCAGCCAAGGACGGGGGCCCAACTCCTACGAGCAGTACTTC.

Many counts were recorded for this clonotype. V is TRBV20-1 and J is TRBJ2-3; D uncertain. Germline loops: CDR1 DFQATT, CDR2 SNEGSKA (reference sequence). This CDR3 comprises 13 residues. V lost 7 bases and J 0 bases, leaving 11 bases between the germline ends. In DNA form, the CDR3 reads TGCAGTGTACCACGTGGCAGCACAGATACGCAGTATTTT. Its protein product is CSVPRGSTDTQYF.